Below are 6 T cell receptor beta chains sequenced from a single sample in a study of T cell responses to AZD1222 COVID-19 vaccine. Libraries were prepared by immunoSEQ multiplex PCR; TCRdb keeps only in-frame clonotypes and omits some of them. The sample contains roughly 130,000 clones, 80% to 95% of which appear only once. Here the sequenced sample was peripheral blood, taken on day 0 of AZD1222 vaccination. These receptors all come from an adult in good health.

The gene calls are TRBV5-1 and TRBJ1-2; D remains unclear. V gave up 0 bases and J gave up 3 bases, with 9 bases separating them. CDR1 and CDR2 from the germline V gene are SGHRS and YFSETQ. The CDR3 consists of 14 residues. As DNA, the CDR3 is TGCGCCAGCAGCTTGGAGGGCAGACACTATGGCTACACCTTC. Protein product: CASSLEGRHYGYTF. Looking up the rest from reference TRBV5-1 and TRBJ1-2 gives the full variable domain: KAGVTQTPRYLIKTRGQQVTLSCSPISGHRSVSWYQQTPGQGLQFLFEYFSETQRNKGNFPGRFSGRQFSNSRSEMNVSTLELGDSALYLCASSLEGRHYGYTFGSGTRLTVV.

This clone occurred once. J is TRBJ1-3 and V is TRBV6-6, with D hard to call. CDR3 length equals 15 residues. Trimming took off 6 bases at V and 0 bases at J, with 12 bases between the two ends. Germline CDR1 reads MNHNY; CDR2 reads SVGAGI (reference sequence). The CDR3 DNA follows: TGTGCCAGCAGAGACCTGGCAGCCTCTGGAAACACCATATATTTT. Amino acid sequence: CASRDLAASGNTIYF.

V gene TRBV7-9 combines with J gene TRBJ1-1, with D perhaps TRBD1 (6 bases). There are 14 residues in the CDR3. V was pared by 1 base and J by 1 base, with 7 bases between. In germline, CDR1 is SEHNR, CDR2 FQNEAQ (reference sequence). The CDR3 nucleotides read TGTGCCAGCAGCTTAGGACAGGAGAACACTGAAGCTTTCTTT. Translation: CASSLGQENTEAFF.

This clone was seen only once. The chain has TRBV28 and TRBJ1-2; 9 bases match TRBD1. Losses at the gene ends were 2 bases for V and 7 bases for J; bases not matched to a gene: 14. This CDR3 spans 17 amino acids. Germline values: CDR1 MDHEN, CDR2 SYDVKM. The CDR3 sequence is CASSLRDRAWGLRGYTF. DNA for the CDR3: TGTGCCAGCAGTTTAAGGGACAGGGCCTGGGGCCTCCGTGGCTACACCTTC.

This chain links TRBV9 with TRBJ2-2; 12 nucleotides line up with TRBD2. Trimming cost V 0 bases and J 6 bases; bases outside gene matches: 9. The germline gives CDR1 SGDLS, CDR2 YYNGEE. This CDR3 is built from 18 residues. The CDR3 reads CASSVETPPSGRAGELFF. The CDR3 DNA reads TGTGCCAGCAGCGTAGAGACCCCTCCTAGCGGGAGGGCCGGGGAGCTGTTTTTT. The complete variable domain, with remaining parts taken from reference TRBV9 and TRBJ2-2, reads DSGVTQTPKHLITATGQRVTLRCSPRSGDLSVYWYQQSLDQGLQFLIQYYNGEERAKGNILERFSAQQFPDLHSELNLSSLELGDSALYFCASSVETPPSGRAGELFFGEGSRLTVL.

J is TRBJ1-2 and V is TRBV6-1; D unclear. The V gene's germline CDR1 is MNHNS and CDR2 SASEGT. Trimming cost V 3 bases and J 4 bases, with 6 bases left between them. CDR3 length equals 12 residues. CDR3 in DNA: TGTGCCAGCAGTGACGTACTCTATGGCTACACCTTC. Translating gives CASSDVLYGYTF.